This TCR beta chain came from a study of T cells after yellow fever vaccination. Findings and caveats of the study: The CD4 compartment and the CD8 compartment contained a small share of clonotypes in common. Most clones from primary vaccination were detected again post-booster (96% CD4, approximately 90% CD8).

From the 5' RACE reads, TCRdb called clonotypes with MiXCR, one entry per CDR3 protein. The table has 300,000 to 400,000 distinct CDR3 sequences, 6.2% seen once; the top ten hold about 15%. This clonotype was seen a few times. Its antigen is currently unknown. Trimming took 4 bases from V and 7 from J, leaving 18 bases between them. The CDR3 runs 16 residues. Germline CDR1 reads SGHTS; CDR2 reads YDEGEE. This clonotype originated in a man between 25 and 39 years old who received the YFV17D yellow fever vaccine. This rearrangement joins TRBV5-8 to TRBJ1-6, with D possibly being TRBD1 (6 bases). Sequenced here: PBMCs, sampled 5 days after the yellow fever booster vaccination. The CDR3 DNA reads TGTGCCAGCAGCCCCACGTTGGGACACGACAATTCACCCCTCCACTTT. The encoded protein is CASSPTLGHDNSPLHF.